This T cell receptor (beta chain) was profiled in a study of control samples from healthy donors and cancer patients. This clone appeared a few times. Germline CDR1 MNHNY, CDR2 SVGAGI (reference sequence). The germline V and J ends were trimmed by 6 bases and 0 bases, with 9 bases remaining between them. The CDR3 is 14 residues long. Sequencing used immunoSEQ multiplex PCR; TCRdb keeps in-frame clones, though not all of them. The sample consists of around 100,000 clones, about 88% of them appearing once. The gene calls are TRBV6-6 and TRBJ1-3; no definite D call. The source is a woman between 45 and 60 years old in good health. Sequencing was performed on blood. The CDR3 region has the DNA TGTGCCAGCAGACATGGGTCCTCTGGAAACACCATATATTTT. Translated: CASRHGSSGNTIYF.